The 20 T cell receptor beta chains given below trace back to one sample, sequenced in a study of neoadjuvant anti-PD-1 for oral cavity cancer listed by TCRdb under 2021. Library preparation used the immunoSEQ multiplex PCR assay. TCRdb carries this immuneACCESS record with in-frame sequences only. Its versions omit some clonotypes, under half of them owing to an unresolved V gene in the studies checked, with the rest unexplained. The sample profile shows 2,000 or so clones; 50% to 65% of them were found once. Clones ranked in the top ten supply around 17% of the sample. This specimen's time point label, interpreted: after neoadjuvant nivolumab, at surgical resection. Sequencing used tumor tissue, obtained after nivolumab (anti-PD-1) treatment. The receptors shown here come from a person aged 35-79 years with oral cavity squamous cell carcinoma.

The J gene is TRBJ1-4, the V gene TRBV5-1, with TRBD1 as a possible D gene (6 bases). This CDR3 spans 16 amino acids. From germline, CDR1 is SGHRS and CDR2 YFSETQ. Trimming left V 0 bases short and J 7 bases short, with 16 bases between. The DNA for the CDR3 is TGCGCCAGCAGCTTGGCCTCCAGGGGAACGGGTGAAAAACTGTTTTTT. Encoded protein: CASSLASRGTGEKLFF.

This sequence joins TRBV29-1 and TRBJ1-5, with 8 bases lining up with TRBD1. V lost 5 bases, J lost 1 base, and 1 base stayed unmatched. The CDR3 extends over 13 amino acids. Germline CDR1 is SQVTM and CDR2 is ANQGSEA. The CDR3 coding sequence is TGCAGCGTTCGACAGGGGAGCAATCAGCCCCAGCATTTT. Translation: CSVRQGSNQPQHF.

This sequence joins TRBV30 and TRBJ2-3; 7 positions agree with TRBD1. CDR1 is GTSNPN, CDR2 SVGIG, per germline (reference sequence). The trim removed 4 bases at V and 2 bases at J, leaving 15 bases unmatched. CDR3 size: 17 residues. The CDR3 is CAWKMTRGQVTTDTQYF. CDR3 DNA: TGTGCCTGGAAGATGACCCGAGGACAGGTAACCACAGATACGCAGTATTTT.

This clone has more than one count but fewer than ten. V usage is TRBV11-2 and J usage is TRBJ2-3; the D call may be TRBD1 or TRBD2 (5 bases each). Trimming took off 0 bases at V and 6 bases at J, with 10 bases between the two ends. From germline, CDR1 is SGHAT and CDR2 FQNNGV. This CDR3 has 14 residues. The CDR3, as DNA: TGTGCCAGCAGCTTAGAGGGACCCCAGGATACGCAGTATTTT. This encodes CASSLEGPQDTQYF. The full variable domain, its missing parts supplied by reference TRBV11-2 and TRBJ2-3, is EAGVAQSPRYKIIEKRQSVAFWCNPISGHATLYWYQQILGQGPKLLIQFQNNGVVDDSQLPKDRFSAERLKGVDSTLKIQPAKLEDSAVYLCASSLEGPQDTQYFGPGTRLTVL.

This rearrangement joins TRBV9 to TRBJ1-4, with 7 bases identical to TRBD1. CDR1 is SGDLS, CDR2 YYNGEE, per germline. V lost 4 bases and J lost 0; bases outside the gene matches: 3. The CDR3 length is 15 residues. The CDR3: CASSPQGATNEKLFF. CDR3 DNA sequence: TGTGCCAGCAGCCCCCAGGGGGCAACTAATGAAAAACTGTTTTTT.

This clone occurred a few times. This rearrangement joins TRBV6-5 to TRBJ2-1, with D maybe TRBD2 (6 bases). This CDR3 has 15 residues. The germline V gene has CDR1 MNHEY and CDR2 SVGAGI. The V end lost 6 bases, the J end lost 7 bases, and 19 bases lay between the germline ends. CDR3 nucleotide sequence: TGTGCCAGCAGCTATCAGGGACTCCCAAGGAATGAGCAGTTCTTC. Encoded protein: CASSYQGLPRNEQFF.

The sample holds one count of this clone. The chain combines TRBV6-5 with TRBJ2-1; 9 bases fit TRBD1. J was trimmed by 9 bases and V by 6 bases; bases with no gene match: 3. The CDR3 length is 12 residues. Germline CDR1 is MNHEY and CDR2 is SVGAGI. The CDR3 loop reads CASRDRGGEQFF. The CDR3 nucleotides are TGTGCCAGCAGGGACAGGGGAGGTGAGCAGTTCTTC.

The chain has TRBV7-2 and TRBJ2-5; 7 bases fit TRBD2. Germline V gene lookup returns CDR1 SGHTA and CDR2 FQGNSA. The CDR3 is 15 amino acids. Trimming at V came to 1 base and at J to 1 base, leaving 3 bases not matched to a gene. The CDR3 nucleotides read TGTGCCAGCAGCTTAGGGGGAGGGCCCCAAGAGACCCAGTACTTC. Protein: CASSLGGGPQETQYF.

The V call is TRBV29-1, the J call TRBJ2-1, with D possibly matching TRBD2 (5 bases). The CDR3 length is 16 residues. V lost 2 bases and J lost 0, with 14 bases in between. Germline V gives CDR1 SQVTM, CDR2 ANQGSEA. The CDR3 DNA follows: TGCAGCGTTGAATCGGAGTGGAGGAGCTCCTACAATGAGCAGTTCTTC. Amino acids: CSVESEWRSSYNEQFF.

The gene calls are TRBV5-1 and TRBJ2-7; 8 bases line up with TRBD2. The trim removed 2 bases at V and 0 bases at J, leaving 1 base unmatched. This CDR3 is built from 14 residues. Per the germline V gene, CDR1 is SGHRS and CDR2 is YFSETQ. In DNA form, the CDR3 reads TGCGCCAGCAGCTTCAGCGGGGGCTCCTACGAGCAGTACTTC. This sequence encodes CASSFSGGSYEQYF.

The rearrangement uses TRBV5-1 and TRBJ1-4; D is uncertain. Germline V gene sequence: CDR1 SGHRS, CDR2 YFSETQ. This CDR3 is 13 amino acids long. V was cut by 4 bases and J by 4 bases, with 8 bases left in between. For the CDR3, the DNA is TGCGCCAGCAGCGACTTTAATAATGAAAAACTGTTTTTT. It yields the protein CASSDFNNEKLFF. Drawing the rest from reference TRBV5-1 and TRBJ1-4, the complete variable domain is KAGVTQTPRYLIKTRGQQVTLSCSPISGHRSVSWYQQTPGQGLQFLFEYFSETQRNKGNFPGRFSGRQFSNSRSEMNVSTLELGDSALYLCASSDFNNEKLFFGSGTQLSVL.

CDR3 bases: TGTGCCAGCTCACCAGACAGGGGCTCTACCTATGGCTACACCTTC. Translated: CASSPDRGSTYGYTF. The chain uses TRBV18 and TRBJ1-2; 8 bases fit TRBD1. CDR1 KGHSH and CDR2 LQKENI come from the germline V gene. V lost 2 bases and J lost 4; bases outside the gene matches: 6. This CDR3 has 15 amino acids.

This clone came up once. The rearrangement links TRBV28 to TRBJ2-1; D ambiguous. Germline V lookup: CDR1 MDHEN, CDR2 SYDVKM. Trimming took off 3 bases at V and 6 bases at J, with 3 bases between the two ends. The CDR3 consists of 11 residues. CDR3 bases: TGTGCCAGCAGTTTGAGCAATGAGCAGTTCTTC. It encodes CASSLSNEQFF.

The rearrangement links TRBV6-5 to TRBJ2-5, with a weak D call TRBD2 (5 bases). Germline values: CDR1 MNHEY, CDR2 SVGAGI. The CDR3 covers 14 residues. The V end was cut by 7 bases, the J end by 1 base, with 13 bases between. The CDR3 nucleotides are TGTGCCAGCATTCGGACGGGGATCCAAGAGACCCAGTACTTC. Translation gives CASIRTGIQETQYF.

Only a few counts were recorded for this clone. V usage is TRBV27 and J usage is TRBJ1-1; a weak D match, TRBD1 (6 bases). Germline lookup yields CDR1 MNHEY and CDR2 SMNVEV (reference sequence). Between the trimmed V and J ends, which lost 6 bases and 5 bases, there was a span of 25 bases. The CDR3 is 17 residues long. In nucleotides, the CDR3 is TGTGCCAGCAGCACGACCCAGTTGAGGCAGGGGCGGACTGAAGCTTTCTTT. As protein: CASSTTQLRQGRTEAFF.

In this sample, this clone turned up a few times. The J gene is TRBJ2-5, the V gene TRBV30, with 7 bases that match TRBD1. CDR3 length: 12 residues. Per the germline V gene, CDR1 is GTSNPN and CDR2 is SVGIG (reference sequence). The V segment lost 5 bases and the J segment 5 bases; nucleotides outside the gene matches: 5. The CDR3 coding sequence is TGTGCCTGGGGTAGGGGGCTGGAGACCCAGTACTTC. Translating it yields CAWGRGLETQYF.

CDR3 loop: CASSSSSGLPNEQFF. The CDR3 DNA sequence: TGTGCCAGCAGCTCTTCGTCCGGGTTGCCGAATGAGCAGTTCTTC. J is TRBJ2-1 and V is TRBV11-2; D uncertain. This CDR3 is built from 15 residues. Between the trimmed V and J ends, which lost 4 bases and 7 bases, there was a span of 17 bases. Germline lookup yields CDR1 SGHAT and CDR2 FQNNGV.

The J gene is TRBJ2-5, the V gene TRBV2; 12 bases fit TRBD2. Germline loops: CDR1 SNHLY, CDR2 FYNNEI. CDR3 length equals 15 residues. Trimming cost V 6 bases and J 4 bases; bases outside gene matches: 6. In DNA form, the CDR3 reads TGTGCCAGCAGACTAGCGGGAGGTTCGAGAGAGACCCAGTACTTC. It yields the protein CASRLAGGSRETQYF.

The CDR3 loop reads CASSLTGADYEQYF. The CDR3 DNA is TGCGCCAGCAGCTTGACAGGGGCGGACTACGAGCAGTACTTC. This chain connects TRBV5-1 to TRBJ2-7; 7 bases line up with TRBD1. The CDR3 spans 14 residues. V lost 1 base to trimming and J lost 3 bases; unmatched junction nucleotides: 4. CDR1 and CDR2 (germline): SGHRS, YFSETQ.

This rearrangement joins TRBV7-9 to TRBJ2-5, with TRBD2 identical over 9 bases. Germline assignment: CDR1 SEHNR and CDR2 FQNEAQ (reference sequence). V gave up 4 bases and J gave up 13 bases; unmatched junction bases: 13. The CDR3 has 14 residues. CDR3 in DNA: TGTGCCAGCAGCTCCGGGACTAGCTCTAAGAGTGGGTACTTC. It specifies CASSSGTSSKSGYF. Supplemented by reference TRBV7-9 and TRBJ2-5, the full variable domain reads DTGVSQNPRHKITKRGQNVTFRCDPISEHNRLYWYRQTLGQGPEFLTYFQNEAQLEKSRLLSDRFSAERPKGSFSTLEIQRTEQGDSAMYLCASSSGTSSKSGYFGPGTRLLVL.